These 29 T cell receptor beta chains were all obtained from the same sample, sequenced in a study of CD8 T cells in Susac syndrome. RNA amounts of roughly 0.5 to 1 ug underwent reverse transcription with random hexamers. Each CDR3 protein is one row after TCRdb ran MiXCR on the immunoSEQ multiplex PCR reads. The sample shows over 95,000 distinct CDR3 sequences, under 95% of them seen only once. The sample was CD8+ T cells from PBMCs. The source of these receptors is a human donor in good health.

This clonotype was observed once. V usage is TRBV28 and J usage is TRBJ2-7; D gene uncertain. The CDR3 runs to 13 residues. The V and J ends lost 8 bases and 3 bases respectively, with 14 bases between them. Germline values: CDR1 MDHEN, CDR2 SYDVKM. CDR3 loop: CASLAGDLYEQYF. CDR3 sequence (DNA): TGTGCCAGCCTCGCCGGAGACCTCTACGAGCAGTACTTC.

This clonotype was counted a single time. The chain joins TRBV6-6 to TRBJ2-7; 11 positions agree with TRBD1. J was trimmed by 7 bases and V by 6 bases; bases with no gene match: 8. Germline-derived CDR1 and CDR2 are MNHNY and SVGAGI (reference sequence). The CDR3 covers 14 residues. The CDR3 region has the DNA TGTGCCAGCAGGCCCGGGACAGGGGGTGGGGAGCAGTACTTC. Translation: CASRPGTGGGEQYF.

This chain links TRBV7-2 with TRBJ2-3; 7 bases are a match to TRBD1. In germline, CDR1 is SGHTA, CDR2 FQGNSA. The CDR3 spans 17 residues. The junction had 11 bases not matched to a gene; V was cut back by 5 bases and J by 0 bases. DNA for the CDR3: TGTGCCAGCAGCCTGAGGACAGGTACAACTAGCACAGATACGCAGTATTTT. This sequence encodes CASSLRTGTTSTDTQYF. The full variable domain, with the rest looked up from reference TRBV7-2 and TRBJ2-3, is GAGVSQSPSNKVTEKGKDVELRCDPISGHTALYWYRQSLGQGLEFLIYFQGNSAPDKSGLPSDRFSAERTGGSVSTLTIQRTQQEDSAVYLCASSLRTGTTSTDTQYFGPGTRLTVL.

The CDR3 nucleotides are TGCAGCGCGACCCACTTTAATGAAAAACTGTTTTTT. Its protein is CSATHFNEKLFF. This chain connects TRBV29-1 to TRBJ1-4; D uncertain. Per the germline V gene, CDR1 is SQVTM and CDR2 is ANQGSEA. The V end lost 7 bases, the J end lost 4 bases, and 10 bases lay between the germline ends. The CDR3 contains 12 residues.

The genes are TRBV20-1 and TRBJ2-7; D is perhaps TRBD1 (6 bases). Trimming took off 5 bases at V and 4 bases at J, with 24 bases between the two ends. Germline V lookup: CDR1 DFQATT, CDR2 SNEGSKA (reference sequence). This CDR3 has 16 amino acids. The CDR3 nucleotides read TGCAGTGCTCGGACCACGCAACAGGGAACCGGTTACGAGCAGTACTTC. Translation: CSARTTQQGTGYEQYF.

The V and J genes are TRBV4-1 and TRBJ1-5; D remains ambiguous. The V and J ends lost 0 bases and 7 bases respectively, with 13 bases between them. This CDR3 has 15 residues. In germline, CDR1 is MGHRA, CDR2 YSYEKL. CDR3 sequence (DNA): TGCGCCAGCAGCCAAGAACGGACGGGAAACCAGCCCCAGCATTTT. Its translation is CASSQERTGNQPQHF.

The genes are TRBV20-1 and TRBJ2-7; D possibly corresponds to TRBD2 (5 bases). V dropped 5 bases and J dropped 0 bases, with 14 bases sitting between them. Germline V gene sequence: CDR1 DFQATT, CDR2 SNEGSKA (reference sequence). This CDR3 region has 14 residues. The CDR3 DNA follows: TGCAGTGCTCAAAGTGTGGGGAGCTCCTACGAGCAGTACTTC. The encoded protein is CSAQSVGSSYEQYF.

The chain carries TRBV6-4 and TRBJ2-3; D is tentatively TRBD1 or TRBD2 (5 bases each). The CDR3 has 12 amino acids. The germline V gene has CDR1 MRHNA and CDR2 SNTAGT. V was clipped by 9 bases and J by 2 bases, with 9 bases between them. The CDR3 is CARGRATDTQYF. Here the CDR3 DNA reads TGTGCCAGGGGACGAGCCACAGATACGCAGTATTTT.

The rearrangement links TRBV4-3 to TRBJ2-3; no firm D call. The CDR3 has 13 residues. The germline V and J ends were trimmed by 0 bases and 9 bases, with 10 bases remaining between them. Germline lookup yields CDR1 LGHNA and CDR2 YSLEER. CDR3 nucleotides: TGCGCCAGCAGCCAAGATAGGAGCTACACGCAGTATTTT. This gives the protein CASSQDRSYTQYF.

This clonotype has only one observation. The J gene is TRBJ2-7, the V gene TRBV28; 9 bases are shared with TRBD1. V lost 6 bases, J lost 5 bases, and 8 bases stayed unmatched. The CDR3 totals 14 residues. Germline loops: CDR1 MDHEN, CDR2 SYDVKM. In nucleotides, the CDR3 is TGTGCCAGCAGACCGGGACAGGGTTTAAACGAGCAGTACTTC. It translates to CASRPGQGLNEQYF.

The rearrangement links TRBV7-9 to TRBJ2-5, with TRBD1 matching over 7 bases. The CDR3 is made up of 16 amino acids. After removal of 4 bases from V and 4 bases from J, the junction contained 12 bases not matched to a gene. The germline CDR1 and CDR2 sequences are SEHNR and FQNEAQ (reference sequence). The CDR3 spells CASSSGQAVKGETQYF. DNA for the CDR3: TGTGCCAGCAGCTCCGGACAGGCGGTCAAGGGAGAGACCCAGTACTTC.

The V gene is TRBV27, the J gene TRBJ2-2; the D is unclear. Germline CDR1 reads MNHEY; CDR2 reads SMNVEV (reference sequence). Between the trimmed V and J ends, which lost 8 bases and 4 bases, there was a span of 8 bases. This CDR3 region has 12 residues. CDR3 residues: CASAWGTGELFF. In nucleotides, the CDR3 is TGTGCCAGCGCCTGGGGCACCGGGGAGCTGTTTTTT.

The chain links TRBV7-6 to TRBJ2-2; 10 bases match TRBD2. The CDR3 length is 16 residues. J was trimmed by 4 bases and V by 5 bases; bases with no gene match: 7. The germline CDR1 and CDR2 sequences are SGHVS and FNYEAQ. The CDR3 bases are TGTGCCAGCAGCCATGGGTCTAGCGGGGGCACCGGGGAGCTGTTTTTT. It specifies CASSHGSSGGTGELFF.

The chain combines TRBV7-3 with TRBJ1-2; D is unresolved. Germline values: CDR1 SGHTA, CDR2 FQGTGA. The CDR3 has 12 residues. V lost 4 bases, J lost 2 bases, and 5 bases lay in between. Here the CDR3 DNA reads TGTGCCAGCAGCTCCCCGAACTATGGCTACACCTTC. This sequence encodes CASSSPNYGYTF.

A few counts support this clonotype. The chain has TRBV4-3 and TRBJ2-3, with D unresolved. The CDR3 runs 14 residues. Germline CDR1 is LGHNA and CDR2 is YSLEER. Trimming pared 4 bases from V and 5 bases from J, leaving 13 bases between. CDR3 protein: CASSRQYSIDTQYF. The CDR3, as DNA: TGCGCCAGCAGCCGTCAGTATTCAATAGATACGCAGTATTTT.

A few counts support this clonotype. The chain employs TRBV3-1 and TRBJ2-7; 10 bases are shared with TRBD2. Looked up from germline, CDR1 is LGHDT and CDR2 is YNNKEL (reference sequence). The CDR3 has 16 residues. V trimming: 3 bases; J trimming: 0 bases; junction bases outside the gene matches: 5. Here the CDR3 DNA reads TGTGCCAGCAGCCAGAAGGGACTAGCGAGCTCCTACGAGCAGTACTTC. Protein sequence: CASSQKGLASSYEQYF.

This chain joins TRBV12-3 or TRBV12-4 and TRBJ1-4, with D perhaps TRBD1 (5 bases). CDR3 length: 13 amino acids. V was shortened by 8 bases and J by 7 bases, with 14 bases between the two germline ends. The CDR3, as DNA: TGTGCCAGCCTGGGGGATAGGGGTGAAAAACTGTTTTTT. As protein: CASLGDRGEKLFF.

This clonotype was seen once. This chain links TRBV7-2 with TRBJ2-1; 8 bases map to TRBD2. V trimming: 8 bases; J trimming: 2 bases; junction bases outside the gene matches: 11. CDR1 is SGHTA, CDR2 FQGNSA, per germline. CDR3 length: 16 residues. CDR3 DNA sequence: TGTGCCAGCTCCAATAACGCGGGGGGTACCTACAATGAGCAGTTCTTC. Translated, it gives CASSNNAGGTYNEQFF.

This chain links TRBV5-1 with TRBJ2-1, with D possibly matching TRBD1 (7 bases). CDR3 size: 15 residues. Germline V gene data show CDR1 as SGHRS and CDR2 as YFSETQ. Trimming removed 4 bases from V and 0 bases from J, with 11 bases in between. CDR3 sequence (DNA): TGCGCCAGCAGCGCGGGACAGTCCTCCTACAATGAGCAGTTCTTC. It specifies CASSAGQSSYNEQFF.

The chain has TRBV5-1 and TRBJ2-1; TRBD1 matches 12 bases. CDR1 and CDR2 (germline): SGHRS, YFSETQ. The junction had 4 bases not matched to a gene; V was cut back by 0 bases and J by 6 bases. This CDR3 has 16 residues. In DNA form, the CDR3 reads TGCGCCAGCAGCTTGGAGGGACAGGGGGCTAGCAATGAGCAGTTCTTC. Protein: CASSLEGQGASNEQFF.

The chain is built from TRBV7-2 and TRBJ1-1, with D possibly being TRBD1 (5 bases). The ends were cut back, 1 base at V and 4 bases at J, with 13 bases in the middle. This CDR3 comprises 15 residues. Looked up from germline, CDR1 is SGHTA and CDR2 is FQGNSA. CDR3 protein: CASSLGGAGGTEAFF. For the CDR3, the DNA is TGTGCCAGCAGCTTAGGTGGGGCGGGGGGCACTGAAGCTTTCTTT.

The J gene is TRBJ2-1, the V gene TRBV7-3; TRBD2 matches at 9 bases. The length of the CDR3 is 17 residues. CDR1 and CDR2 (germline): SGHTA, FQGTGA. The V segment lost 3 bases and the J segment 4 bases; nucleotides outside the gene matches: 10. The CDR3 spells CASSFLAGSGVYNEQFF. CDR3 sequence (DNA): TGTGCCAGCAGCTTCCTAGCGGGGTCGGGCGTTTACAATGAGCAGTTCTTC.

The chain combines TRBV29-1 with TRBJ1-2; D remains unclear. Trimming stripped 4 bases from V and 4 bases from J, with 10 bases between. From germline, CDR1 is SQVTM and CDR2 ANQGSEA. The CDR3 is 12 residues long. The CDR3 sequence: CSVVSRIYGYTF. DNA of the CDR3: TGCAGCGTTGTATCACGGATCTATGGCTACACCTTC.

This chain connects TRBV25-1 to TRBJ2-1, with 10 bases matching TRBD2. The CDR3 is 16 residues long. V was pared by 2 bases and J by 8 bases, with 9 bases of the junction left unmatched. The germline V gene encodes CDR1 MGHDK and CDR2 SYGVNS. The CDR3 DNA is TGTGCCAGCAGTGAACCTGAGCGGGAGGGCAGCTATGAGCAGTTCTTC. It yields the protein CASSEPEREGSYEQFF.

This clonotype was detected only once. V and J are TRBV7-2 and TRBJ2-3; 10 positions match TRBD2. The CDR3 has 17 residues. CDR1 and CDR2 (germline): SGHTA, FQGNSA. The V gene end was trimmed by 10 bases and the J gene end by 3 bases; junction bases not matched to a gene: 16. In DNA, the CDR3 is TGTGCCACCGAGCGGGGGGGCCGTGGGATCTTTACAGATACGCAGTATTTT. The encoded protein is CATERGGRGIFTDTQYF.

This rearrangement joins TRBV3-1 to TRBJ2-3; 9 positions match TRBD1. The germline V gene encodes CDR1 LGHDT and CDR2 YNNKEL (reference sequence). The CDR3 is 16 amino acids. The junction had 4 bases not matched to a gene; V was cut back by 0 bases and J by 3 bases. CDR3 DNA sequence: TGTGCCAGCAGCCAAGATTTGGGACAGGGAACAGATACGCAGTATTTT. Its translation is CASSQDLGQGTDTQYF.

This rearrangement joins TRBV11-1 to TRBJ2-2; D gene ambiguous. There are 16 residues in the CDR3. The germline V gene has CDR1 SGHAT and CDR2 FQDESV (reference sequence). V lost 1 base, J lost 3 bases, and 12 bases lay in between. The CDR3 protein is CASSLVSARYTGELFF. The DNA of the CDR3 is TGTGCCAGCAGCTTAGTATCGGCTAGATACACCGGGGAGCTGTTTTTT. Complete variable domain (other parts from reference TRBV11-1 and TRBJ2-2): EAEVAQSPRYKITEKSQAVAFWCDPISGHATLYWYRQILGQGPELLVQFQDESVVDDSQLPKDRFSAERLKGVDSTLKIQPAELGDSAMYLCASSLVSARYTGELFFGEGSRLTVL.

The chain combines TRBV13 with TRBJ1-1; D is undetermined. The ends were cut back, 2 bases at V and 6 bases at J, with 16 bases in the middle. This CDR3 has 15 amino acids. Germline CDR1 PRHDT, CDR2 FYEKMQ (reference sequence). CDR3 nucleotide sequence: TGTGCCAGCAGCTTATTCGGATTGGTAGGTCCTGAAGCTTTCTTT. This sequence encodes CASSLFGLVGPEAFF.

CDR3 region: CASLPTSGHNEQFF. CDR3 DNA: TGTGCCAGCCTCCCGACTAGCGGCCACAATGAGCAGTTCTTC. This chain uses TRBV6-2 or TRBV6-3 with TRBJ2-1, with 9 bases that match TRBD2. V gave up 8 bases and J gave up 5 bases; unmatched junction bases: 7. CDR1 is MNHEY and CDR2 is SVGEGT in the germline V gene. This CDR3 comprises 14 residues.